This T cell receptor (beta chain) stems from a study of T-cell memory formation after mild COVID-19. TCRdb analysed the 5' RACE reads with MiXCR anew, one entry per CDR3 protein. The sample has hundreds of thousands of distinct CDR3 sequences; 20% to 25% are singletons. The receptor comes from an adult woman who had mild COVID-19 (a few samples of this study predate the infection). Cell type and time point are not known. Sequenced: PBMCs or a T cell subset sorted from them (not recorded which).

CDR3 in DNA: TGTGCCAGCAGTTCCAGAGTTGGGCCGCACACCGGGGAGCTGTTTTTT. Translation: CASSSRVGPHTGELFF. The V and J genes are TRBV6-2 or TRBV6-3 and TRBJ2-2; D gene ambiguous. From germline, CDR1 is MNHEY and CDR2 SVGEGT. CDR3 length: 16 amino acids. With 4 bases removed from V and 3 bases from J, the gap between germline ends came to 15 bases.